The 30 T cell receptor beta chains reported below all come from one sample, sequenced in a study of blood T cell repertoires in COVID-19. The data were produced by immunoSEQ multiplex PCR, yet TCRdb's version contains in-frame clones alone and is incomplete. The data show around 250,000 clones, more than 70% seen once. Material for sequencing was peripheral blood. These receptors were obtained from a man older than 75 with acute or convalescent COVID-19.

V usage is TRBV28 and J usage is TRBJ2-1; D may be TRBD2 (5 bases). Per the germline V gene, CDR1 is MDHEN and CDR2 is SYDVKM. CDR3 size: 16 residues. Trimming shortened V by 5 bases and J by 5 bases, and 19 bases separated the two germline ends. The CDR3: CASSTPPGRNHNEQFF. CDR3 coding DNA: TGTGCCAGCAGTACTCCCCCGGGAAGGAACCACAATGAGCAGTTCTTC.

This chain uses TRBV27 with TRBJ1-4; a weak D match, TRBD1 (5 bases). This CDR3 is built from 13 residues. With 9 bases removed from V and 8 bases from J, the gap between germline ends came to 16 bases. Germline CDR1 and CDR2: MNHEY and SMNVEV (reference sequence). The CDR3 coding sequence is TGTGCCAGTTCCCGGGGGAAGGGCGAAAAACTGTTTTTT. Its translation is CASSRGKGEKLFF.

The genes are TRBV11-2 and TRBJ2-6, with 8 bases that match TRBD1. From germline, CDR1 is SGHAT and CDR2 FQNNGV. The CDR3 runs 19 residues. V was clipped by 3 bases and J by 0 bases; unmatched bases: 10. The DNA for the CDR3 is TGTGCCAGCAGCTTTTCGACAGGGGAAGCCAACTCTGGGGCCAACGTCCTGACTTTC. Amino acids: CASSFSTGEANSGANVLTF.

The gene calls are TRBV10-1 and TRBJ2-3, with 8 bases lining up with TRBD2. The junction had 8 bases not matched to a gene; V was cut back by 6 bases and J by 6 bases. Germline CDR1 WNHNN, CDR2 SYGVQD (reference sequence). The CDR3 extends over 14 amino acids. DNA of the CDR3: TGCGCCAGCAGCGGGACTAGTATGACGGATACGCAGTATTTT. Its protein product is CASSGTSMTDTQYF.

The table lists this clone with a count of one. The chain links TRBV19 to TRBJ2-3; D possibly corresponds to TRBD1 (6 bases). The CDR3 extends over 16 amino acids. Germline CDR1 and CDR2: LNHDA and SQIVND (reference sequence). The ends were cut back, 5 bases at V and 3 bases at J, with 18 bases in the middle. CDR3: CASSAQTGDLTDTQYF. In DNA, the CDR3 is TGTGCCAGTAGTGCCCAGACAGGAGACTTAACAGATACGCAGTATTTT.

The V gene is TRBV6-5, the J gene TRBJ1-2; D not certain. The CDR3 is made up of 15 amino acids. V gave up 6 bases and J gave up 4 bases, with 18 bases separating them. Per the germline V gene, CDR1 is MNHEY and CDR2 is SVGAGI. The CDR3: CASRSDPHWSYGYTF. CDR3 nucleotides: TGTGCCAGCAGAAGCGATCCTCACTGGAGCTATGGCTACACCTTC.

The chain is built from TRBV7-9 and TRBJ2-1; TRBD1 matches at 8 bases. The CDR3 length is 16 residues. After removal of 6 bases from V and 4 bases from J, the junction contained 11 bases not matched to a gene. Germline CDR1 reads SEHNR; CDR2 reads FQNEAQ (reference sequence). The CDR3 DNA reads TGTGCCAGCAGGCCAAGATCAGGGGGCGATTACAATGAGCAGTTCTTC. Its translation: CASRPRSGGDYNEQFF. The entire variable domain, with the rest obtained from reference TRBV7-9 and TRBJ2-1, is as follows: DTGVSQNPRHKITKRGQNVTFRCDPISEHNRLYWYRQTLGQGPEFLTYFQNEAQLEKSRLLSDRFSAERPKGSFSTLEIQRTEQGDSAMYLCASRPRSGGDYNEQFFGPGTRLTVL.

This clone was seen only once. Here the CDR3 DNA reads TGCGCCAGCAGATATCATTCACCCCTCCACTTT. Its protein is CASRYHSPLHF. The chain is built from TRBV5-1 and TRBJ1-6; D unclear. CDR1 is SGHRS, CDR2 YFSETQ, per germline. The CDR3 totals 11 residues. Trimming cost V 5 bases and J 8 bases, with 5 bases left between them.

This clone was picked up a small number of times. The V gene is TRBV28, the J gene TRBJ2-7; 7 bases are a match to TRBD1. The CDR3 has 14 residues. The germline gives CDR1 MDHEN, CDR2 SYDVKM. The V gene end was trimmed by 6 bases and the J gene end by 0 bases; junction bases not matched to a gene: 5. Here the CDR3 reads CASRQTGLSYEQYF. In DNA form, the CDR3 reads TGTGCCAGCAGACAGACAGGGCTCTCCTACGAGCAGTACTTC.

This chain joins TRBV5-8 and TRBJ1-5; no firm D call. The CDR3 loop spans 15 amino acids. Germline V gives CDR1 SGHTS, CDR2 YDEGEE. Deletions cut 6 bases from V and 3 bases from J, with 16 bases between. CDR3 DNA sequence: TGTGCCAGCACCACCGATGTAGGAGACAATCAGCCCCAGCATTTT. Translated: CASTTDVGDNQPQHF.

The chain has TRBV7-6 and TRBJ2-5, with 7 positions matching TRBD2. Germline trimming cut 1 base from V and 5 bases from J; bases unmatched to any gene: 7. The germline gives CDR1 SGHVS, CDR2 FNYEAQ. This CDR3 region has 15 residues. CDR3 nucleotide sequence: TGTGCCAGCAGCTTAGAGTGGGGGGAGGGGGAGACCCAGTACTTC. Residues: CASSLEWGEGETQYF.

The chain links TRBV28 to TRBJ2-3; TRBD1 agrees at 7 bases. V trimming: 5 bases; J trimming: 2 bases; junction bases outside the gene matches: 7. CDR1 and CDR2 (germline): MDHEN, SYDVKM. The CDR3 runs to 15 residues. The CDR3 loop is CASSTRDRFTDTQYF. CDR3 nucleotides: TGTGCCAGCAGTACAAGGGACAGATTCACAGATACGCAGTATTTT.

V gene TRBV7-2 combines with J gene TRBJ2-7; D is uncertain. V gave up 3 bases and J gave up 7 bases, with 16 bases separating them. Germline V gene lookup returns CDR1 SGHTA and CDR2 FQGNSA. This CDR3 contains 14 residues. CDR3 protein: CASSLTGSSWEQYF. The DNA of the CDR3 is TGTGCCAGCAGCTTGACTGGATCATCCTGGGAGCAGTACTTC.

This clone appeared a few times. The CDR3 DNA reads TGTGCCAGCAGCTTAGGGAGGCTCGAATCACCCCTCCACTTT. Residues: CASSLGRLESPLHF. The rearrangement uses TRBV7-2 and TRBJ1-6; D is uncertain. V was shortened by 1 base and J by 10 bases, with 11 bases between the two germline ends. Germline CDR1 is SGHTA and CDR2 is FQGNSA. The CDR3 consists of 14 residues.

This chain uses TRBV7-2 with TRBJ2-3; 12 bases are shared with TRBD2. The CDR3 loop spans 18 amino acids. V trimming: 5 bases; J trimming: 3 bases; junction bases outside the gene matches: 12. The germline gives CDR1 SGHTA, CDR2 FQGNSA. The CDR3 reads CASSQRTTSGSHTDTQYF. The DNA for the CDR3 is TGTGCCAGCAGCCAACGTACGACTAGCGGGAGCCATACAGATACGCAGTATTTT. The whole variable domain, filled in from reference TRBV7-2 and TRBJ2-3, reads GAGVSQSPSNKVTEKGKDVELRCDPISGHTALYWYRQSLGQGLEFLIYFQGNSAPDKSGLPSDRFSAERTGGSVSTLTIQRTQQEDSAVYLCASSQRTTSGSHTDTQYFGPGTRLTVL.

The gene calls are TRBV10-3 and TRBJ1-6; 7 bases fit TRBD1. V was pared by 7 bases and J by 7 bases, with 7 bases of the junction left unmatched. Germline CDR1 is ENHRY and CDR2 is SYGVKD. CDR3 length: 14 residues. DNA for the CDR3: TGTGCCATCACCCAGGGGGTGGGGAATTCACCCCTCCACTTT. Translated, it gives CAITQGVGNSPLHF.

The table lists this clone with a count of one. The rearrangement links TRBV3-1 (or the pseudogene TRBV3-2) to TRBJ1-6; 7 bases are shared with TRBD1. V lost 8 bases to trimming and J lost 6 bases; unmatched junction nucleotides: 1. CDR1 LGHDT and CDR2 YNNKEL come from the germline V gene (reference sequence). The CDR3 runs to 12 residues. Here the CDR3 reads CASGQANSPLHF. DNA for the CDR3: TGTGCCAGCGGACAGGCTAATTCACCCCTCCACTTT.

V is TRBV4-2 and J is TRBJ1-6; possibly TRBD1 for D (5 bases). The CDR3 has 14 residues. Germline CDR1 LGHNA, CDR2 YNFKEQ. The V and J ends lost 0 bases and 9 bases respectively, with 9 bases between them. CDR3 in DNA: TGTGCCAGCAGCCAAGAAGGGGTTGGTTCACCCCTCCACTTT. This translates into CASSQEGVGSPLHF.

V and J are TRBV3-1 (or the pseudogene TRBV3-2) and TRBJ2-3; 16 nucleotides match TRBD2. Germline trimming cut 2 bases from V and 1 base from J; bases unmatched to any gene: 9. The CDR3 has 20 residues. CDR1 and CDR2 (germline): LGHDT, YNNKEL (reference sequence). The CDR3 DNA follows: TGTGCCAGCAGCCAAACTCCGGGACTAGCGGGAGGGGGGGGCACAGATACGCAGTATTTT. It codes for CASSQTPGLAGGGGTDTQYF.

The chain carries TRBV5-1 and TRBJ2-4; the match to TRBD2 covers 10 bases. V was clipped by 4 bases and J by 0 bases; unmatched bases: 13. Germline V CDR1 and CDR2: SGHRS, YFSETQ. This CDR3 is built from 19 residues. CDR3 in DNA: TGCGCCAGCAGCCCCCTAGCGGGAGCGGGGGGTCTAGCCAAAAACATTCAGTACTTC. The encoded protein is CASSPLAGAGGLAKNIQYF.

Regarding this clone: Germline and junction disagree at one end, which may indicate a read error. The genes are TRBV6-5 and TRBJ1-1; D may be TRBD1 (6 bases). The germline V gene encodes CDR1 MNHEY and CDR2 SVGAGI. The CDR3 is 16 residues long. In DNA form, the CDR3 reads TGTGCCAGCAGTTCTACCCGCTACAGGGCGAACGCTGAAGCTTTCTTT. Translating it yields CASSSTRYRANAEAFF.

The CDR3 DNA reads TGTGCCAGCAGTTACGGAGGGGTAGGGGATACTGAAGCTTTCTTT. Amino acid sequence: CASSYGGVGDTEAFF. The chain has TRBV6-5 and TRBJ1-1; possible D gene TRBD1, 5 bases. In germline, CDR1 is MNHEY, CDR2 SVGAGI. Trimming left V 2 bases short and J 5 bases short, with 15 bases between. The CDR3 has 15 amino acids.

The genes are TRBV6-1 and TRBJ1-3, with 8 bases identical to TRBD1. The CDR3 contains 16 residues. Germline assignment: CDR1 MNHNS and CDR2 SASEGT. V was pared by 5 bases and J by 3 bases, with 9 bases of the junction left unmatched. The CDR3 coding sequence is TGTGCCAGCAGTCAAGAACGGACAGGGTTTGGAAACACCATATATTTT. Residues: CASSQERTGFGNTIYF.

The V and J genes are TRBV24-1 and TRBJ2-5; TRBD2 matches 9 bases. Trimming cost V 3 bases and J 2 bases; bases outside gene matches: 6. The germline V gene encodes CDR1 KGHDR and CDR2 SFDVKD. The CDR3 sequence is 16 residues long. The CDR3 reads CATSDRLAGKQETQYF. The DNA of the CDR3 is TGTGCCACCAGTGATCGGCTAGCGGGAAAACAAGAGACCCAGTACTTC.

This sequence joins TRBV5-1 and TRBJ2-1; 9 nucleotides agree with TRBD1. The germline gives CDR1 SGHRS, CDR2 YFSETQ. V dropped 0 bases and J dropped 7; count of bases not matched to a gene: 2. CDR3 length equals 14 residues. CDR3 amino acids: CASSLVGTGNEQFF. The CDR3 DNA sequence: TGCGCCAGCAGCTTGGTGGGGACAGGGAATGAGCAGTTCTTC.

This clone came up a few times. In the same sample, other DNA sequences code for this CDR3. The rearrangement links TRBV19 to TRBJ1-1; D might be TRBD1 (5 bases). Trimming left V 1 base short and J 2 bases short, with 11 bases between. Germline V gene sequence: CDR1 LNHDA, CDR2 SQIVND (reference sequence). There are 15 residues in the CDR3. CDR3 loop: CASSIGGHLNTEAFF. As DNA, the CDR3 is TGTGCCAGTAGTATAGGCGGACACCTAAACACTGAAGCTTTCTTT.

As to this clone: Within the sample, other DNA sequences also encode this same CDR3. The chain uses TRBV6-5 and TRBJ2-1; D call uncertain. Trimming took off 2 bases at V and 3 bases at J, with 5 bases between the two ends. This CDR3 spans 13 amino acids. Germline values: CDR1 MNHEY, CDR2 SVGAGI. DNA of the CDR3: TGTGCCAGCAGTTACACCAGCTACAATGAGCAGTTCTTC. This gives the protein CASSYTSYNEQFF.

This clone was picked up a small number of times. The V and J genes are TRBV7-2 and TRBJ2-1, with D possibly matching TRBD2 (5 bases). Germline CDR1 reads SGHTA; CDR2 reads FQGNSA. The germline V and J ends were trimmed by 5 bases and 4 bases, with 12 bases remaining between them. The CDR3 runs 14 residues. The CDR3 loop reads CASSPYGLYNEQFF. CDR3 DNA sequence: TGTGCCAGCAGCCCCTACGGACTTTACAATGAGCAGTTCTTC.

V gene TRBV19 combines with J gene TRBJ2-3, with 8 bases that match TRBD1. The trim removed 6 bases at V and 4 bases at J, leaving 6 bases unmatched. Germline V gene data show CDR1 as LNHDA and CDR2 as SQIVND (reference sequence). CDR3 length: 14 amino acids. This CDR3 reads CASRNRGAADTQYF. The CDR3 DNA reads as TGTGCCAGTAGAAACAGGGGGGCGGCAGATACGCAGTATTTT.

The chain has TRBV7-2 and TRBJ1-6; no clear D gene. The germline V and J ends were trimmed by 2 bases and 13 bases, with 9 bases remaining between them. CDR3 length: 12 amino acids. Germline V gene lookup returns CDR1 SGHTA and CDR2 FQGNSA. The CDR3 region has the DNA TGTGCCAGCAGCTTAAGTCTTAGTCCCCTCCACTTT. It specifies CASSLSLSPLHF.